Listed below are T cell receptor beta chains from one sample, sequenced in a study of blood T cell repertoires in COVID-19. The method was immunoSEQ multiplex PCR; TCRdb's version includes in-frame clones alone and lacks a portion of them. Of some 29,000 clones listed, 89% are singletons. Sequencing input: peripheral blood. All receptors come from a human donor in a cohort sampled during active COVID-19. The CDR3 runs from the conserved cysteine through the conserved F or W. A D gene is named only where the DNA matches it firmly. The size entry is marked missing in some rows and otherwise reads once, few, many or a size class.

j_gene: TRBJ2-1
abundance: -
v_gene: TRBV7-9
d_gene: -
CDR3nt: TGTGCCAGCGGGAGGTACAATGAGCAGTTCTTC
CDR3aa: CASGRYNEQFF

j_gene: TRBJ1-1
abundance: -
v_gene: TRBV6-6
d_gene: -
CDR3nt: TGTGCCAGCACCCCGATTGAGTTAGGGGGCACTGAAGCTTTCTTT
CDR3aa: CASTPIELGGTEAFF

j_gene: TRBJ2-5
abundance: -
v_gene: TRBV6-5
d_gene: TRBD1
CDR3nt: TGTGCCAGCAGCTGGGGACAGGGAGTTGAGACCCAGTACTTC
CDR3aa: CASSWGQGVETQYF

j_gene: TRBJ2-7
abundance: -
v_gene: TRBV7-2
d_gene: TRBD2
CDR3nt: TGTGCCAGCAGCTTAGGGGCTAGCGGGGAGTTCAGGGAGCAGTACTTC
CDR3aa: CASSLGASGEFREQYF

j_gene: TRBJ1-6
abundance: -
v_gene: TRBV7-2
d_gene: TRBD1
CDR3nt: TGTGCCAGCAGCTCTGACAGGGGGCGAAGTTCACCCCTCCACTTT
CDR3aa: CASSSDRGRSSPLHF

j_gene: TRBJ1-1
abundance: -
v_gene: TRBV7-9
d_gene: -
CDR3nt: TGTGCCAGCAGCTTACGGAGGGACACTGAAGCTTTCTTT
CDR3aa: CASSLRRDTEAFF

j_gene: TRBJ2-3
abundance: -
v_gene: TRBV19
d_gene: TRBD2
CDR3nt: TGTGCCAACTCGGGGGGGGTCGGCACAGATACGCAGTATTTT
CDR3aa: CANSGGVGTDTQYF

j_gene: TRBJ1-4
abundance: -
v_gene: TRBV5-1
d_gene: TRBD1
CDR3nt: TGCGCCAGCAGGCAGACCGGGACAGCCCTTAATGAAAAACTGTTTTTT
CDR3aa: CASRQTGTALNEKLFF

j_gene: TRBJ1-5
abundance: -
v_gene: TRBV19
d_gene: TRBD1
CDR3nt: TGTGCCAGTAGGCGAGACAGGGGTAGCAATCAGCCCCAGCATTTT
CDR3aa: CASRRDRGSNQPQHF

j_gene: TRBJ2-7
abundance: -
v_gene: TRBV6-6
d_gene: TRBD1
CDR3nt: TGTGCCAGCAGTACGACAGGGGCAGGCGAGCAGTACTTC
CDR3aa: CASSTTGAGEQYF

j_gene: TRBJ1-1
abundance: once
v_gene: TRBV19
d_gene: -
CDR3nt: TGTGCCAGCGATTTCGGGTCCCCCGGGGGCACTGAAGCTTTCTTT
CDR3aa: CASDFGSPGGTEAFF

j_gene: TRBJ2-5
abundance: -
v_gene: TRBV7-3
d_gene: TRBD2
CDR3nt: TGTGCCAGCAGTAAGATAGCGGGGGCGACCCAAGAGACCCAGTACTTC
CDR3aa: CASSKIAGATQETQYF

j_gene: TRBJ1-2
abundance: -
v_gene: TRBV7-8
d_gene: -
CDR3nt: TGTGCCAGCAGCTTAGCGGCCCGTTATGGCTACACCTTC
CDR3aa: CASSLAARYGYTF

j_gene: TRBJ2-2
abundance: -
v_gene: TRBV7-7
d_gene: TRBD2
CDR3nt: TGTGCTAGCAGCTTAGCTACAGCGGGGGGTCCCGGCACCGGGGAGCTGTTTTTT
CDR3aa: CASSLATAGGPGTGELFF

j_gene: TRBJ2-7
abundance: -
v_gene: TRBV9
d_gene: -
CDR3nt: TGTGCCAGCAGCGCGATGAGGTCACAGGGCTCGAGCTACGAGCAGTACTTC
CDR3aa: CASSAMRSQGSSYEQYF

j_gene: TRBJ2-3
abundance: -
v_gene: TRBV11-3
d_gene: TRBD2
CDR3nt: TGTGCCAGCAGCTCGGGACTAGCGGGAACAGATACGCAGTATTTT
CDR3aa: CASSSGLAGTDTQYF

j_gene: TRBJ2-3
abundance: -
v_gene: TRBV6-5
d_gene: TRBD2
CDR3nt: TGTGCCAGCAGTTACGCTAGCGGGGGAGGAGATACGCAGTATTTT
CDR3aa: CASSYASGGGDTQYF